This T cell receptor beta chain was documented in a study of post-analysis software for immune sequencing data. Study information: As for disease course, relapsing-remitting, secondary progressive and progressive-relapsing multiple sclerosis were all included. Study-wide points: Samples sharing a preparation batch grouped tightly together when assessed by F measure. Five or six TRBV segments were significantly more frequent in patients than in controls. TRBV5-6, TRBV5-1 and TRBV20-1 were among these segments. For normalized Chao1 diversity, multiple sclerosis patients scored significantly lower than controls did.

CDR1 and CDR2 (germline): SEHNR, FQNEAQ (reference sequence). Trimming removed 3 bases at V and 5 bases at J, with 25 bases between. CDR3 size: 18 residues. TCR beta libraries were prepared from cDNA with unique molecular identifiers. Between roughly 0.95 and 10 million T cells gave rise to some 520,000 cDNA molecules. TCRdb passed the PCR reads through MiXCR, listing each CDR3 protein once. The sample has about 400,000 distinct CDR3 sequences; approximately 38% are singletons. On this clonotype itself: Its antigen is currently unknown.

This TCR derives from a girl aged 10 to 17 with multiple sclerosis. Sequencing was performed on blood. The chain is built from TRBV7-9 and TRBJ2-5, with TRBD2 as a possible D gene (6 bases). CDR3 sequence reads: CASSFQRGGTDLRETQYF. In DNA, the CDR3 is TGTGCCAGCAGCTTTCAGAGGGGCGGGACGGACCTCCGGGAGACCCAGTACTTC.